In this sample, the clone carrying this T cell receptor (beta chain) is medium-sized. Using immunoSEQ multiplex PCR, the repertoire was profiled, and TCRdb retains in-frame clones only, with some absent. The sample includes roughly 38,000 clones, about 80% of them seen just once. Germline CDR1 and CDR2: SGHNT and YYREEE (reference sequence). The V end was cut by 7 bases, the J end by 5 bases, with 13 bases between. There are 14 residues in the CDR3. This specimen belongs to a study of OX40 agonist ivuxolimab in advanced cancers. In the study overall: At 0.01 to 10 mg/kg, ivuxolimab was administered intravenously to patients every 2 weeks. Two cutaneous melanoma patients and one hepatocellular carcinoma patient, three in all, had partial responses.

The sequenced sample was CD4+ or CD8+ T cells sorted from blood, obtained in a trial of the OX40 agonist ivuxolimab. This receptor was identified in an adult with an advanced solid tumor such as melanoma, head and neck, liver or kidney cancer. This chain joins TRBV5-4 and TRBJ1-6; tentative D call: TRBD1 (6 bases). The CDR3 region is CASHTGKDNSPLHF. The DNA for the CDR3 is TGTGCCAGCCATACAGGGAAGGATAATTCACCCCTCCACTTT.